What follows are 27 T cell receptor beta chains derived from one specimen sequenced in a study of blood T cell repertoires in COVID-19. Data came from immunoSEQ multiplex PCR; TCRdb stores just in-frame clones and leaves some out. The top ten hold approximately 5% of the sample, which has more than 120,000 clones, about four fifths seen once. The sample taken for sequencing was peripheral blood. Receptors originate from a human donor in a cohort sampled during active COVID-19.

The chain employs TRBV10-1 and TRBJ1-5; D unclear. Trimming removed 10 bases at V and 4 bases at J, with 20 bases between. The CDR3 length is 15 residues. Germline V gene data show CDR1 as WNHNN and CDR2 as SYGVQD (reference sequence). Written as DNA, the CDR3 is TGCGCCACGGAACTAGAGGACGGAACGAATCAGCCCCAGCATTTT. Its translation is CATELEDGTNQPQHF.

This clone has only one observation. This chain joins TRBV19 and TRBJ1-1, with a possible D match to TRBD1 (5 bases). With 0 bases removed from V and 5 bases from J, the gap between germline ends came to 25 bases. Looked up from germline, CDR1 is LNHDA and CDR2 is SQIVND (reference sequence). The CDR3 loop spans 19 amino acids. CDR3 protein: CASSIDGATSMAALTEAFF. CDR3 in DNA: TGTGCCAGTAGTATAGATGGGGCGACCTCGATGGCGGCTTTAACTGAAGCTTTCTTT.

The CDR3 region is CASRGDNSYEQYF. The CDR3 DNA follows: TGTGCCAGCAGAGGGGACAACTCCTACGAGCAGTACTTC. This chain joins TRBV25-1 and TRBJ2-7, with D perhaps matching TRBD1 (6 bases). This CDR3 is 13 amino acids long. V lost 6 bases and J 0 bases, leaving 9 bases between the germline ends. Germline CDR1 reads MGHDK; CDR2 reads SYGVNS.

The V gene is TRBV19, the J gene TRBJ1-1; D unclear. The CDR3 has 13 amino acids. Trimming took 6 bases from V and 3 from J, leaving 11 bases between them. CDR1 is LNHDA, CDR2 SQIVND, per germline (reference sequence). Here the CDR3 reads CASRVTGDTEAFF. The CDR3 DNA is TGTGCCAGTAGGGTGACGGGAGACACTGAAGCTTTCTTT. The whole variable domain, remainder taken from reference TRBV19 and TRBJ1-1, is DGGITQSPKYLFRKEGQNVTLSCEQNLNHDAMYWYRQDPGQGLRLIYYSQIVNDFQKGDIAEGYSVSREKKESFPLTVTSAQKNPTAFYLCASRVTGDTEAFFGQGTRLTVV.

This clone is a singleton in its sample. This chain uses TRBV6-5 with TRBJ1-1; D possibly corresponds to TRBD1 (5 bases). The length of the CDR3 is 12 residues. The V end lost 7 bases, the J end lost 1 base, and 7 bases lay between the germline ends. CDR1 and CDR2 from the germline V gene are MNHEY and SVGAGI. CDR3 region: CASKDTNTEAFF. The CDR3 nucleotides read TGTGCCAGCAAGGACACGAACACTGAAGCTTTCTTT.

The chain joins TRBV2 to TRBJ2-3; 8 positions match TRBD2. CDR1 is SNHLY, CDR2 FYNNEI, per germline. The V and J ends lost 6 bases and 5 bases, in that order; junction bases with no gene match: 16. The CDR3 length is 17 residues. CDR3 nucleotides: TGTGCCAGCAGGGCAGCCCTAGGACTAGCAGGAGGAGATACGCAGTATTTT. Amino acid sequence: CASRAALGLAGGDTQYF.

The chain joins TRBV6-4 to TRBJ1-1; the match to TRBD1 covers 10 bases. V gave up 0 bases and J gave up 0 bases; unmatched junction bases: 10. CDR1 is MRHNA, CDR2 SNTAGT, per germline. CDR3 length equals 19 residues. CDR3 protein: CASSDSYLGQGQMNTEAFF. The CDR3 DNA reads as TGTGCCAGCAGTGACTCGTATTTGGGACAGGGGCAAATGAACACTGAAGCTTTCTTT.

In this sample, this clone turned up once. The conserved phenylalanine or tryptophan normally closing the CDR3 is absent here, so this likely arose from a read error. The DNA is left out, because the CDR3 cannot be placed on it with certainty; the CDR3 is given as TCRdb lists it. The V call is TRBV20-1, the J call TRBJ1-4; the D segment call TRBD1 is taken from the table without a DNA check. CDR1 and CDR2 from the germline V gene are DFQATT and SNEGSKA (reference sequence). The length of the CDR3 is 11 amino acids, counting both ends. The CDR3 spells CSARGNRDLLL.

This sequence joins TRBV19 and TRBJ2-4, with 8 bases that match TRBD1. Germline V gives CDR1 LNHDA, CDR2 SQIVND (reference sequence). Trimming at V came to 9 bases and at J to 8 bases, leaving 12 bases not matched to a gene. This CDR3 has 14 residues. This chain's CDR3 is CASSRTTGADIQYF. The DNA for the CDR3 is TGTGCCAGCTCGAGAACGACAGGGGCGGACATTCAGTACTTC.

The CDR3 region is CASSPRAPGHPDTQYF. The CDR3 DNA is TGTGCCAGCAGCCCCCGGGCCCCGGGACATCCGGATACGCAGTATTTT. V and J are TRBV7-8 and TRBJ2-3; D is perhaps TRBD1 (6 bases). V was cut by 5 bases and J by 6 bases, with 21 bases left in between. This CDR3 region has 16 residues. Germline V lookup: CDR1 SGHVS, CDR2 FQNEAQ.

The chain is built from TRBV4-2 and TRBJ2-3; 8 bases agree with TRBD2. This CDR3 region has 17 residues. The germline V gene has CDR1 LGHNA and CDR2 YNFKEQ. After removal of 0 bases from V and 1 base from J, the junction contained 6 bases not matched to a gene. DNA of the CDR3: TGTGCCAGCAGCCAAGAGCCCAGCGGGGGCCGCACAGATACGCAGTATTTT. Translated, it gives CASSQEPSGGRTDTQYF.

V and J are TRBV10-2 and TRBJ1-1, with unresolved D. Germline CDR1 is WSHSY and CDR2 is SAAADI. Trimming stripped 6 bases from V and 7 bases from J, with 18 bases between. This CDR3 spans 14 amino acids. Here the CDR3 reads CASREDLSLLEAFF. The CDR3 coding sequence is TGCGCCAGCAGGGAGGACTTGAGCCTGCTTGAAGCTTTCTTT.

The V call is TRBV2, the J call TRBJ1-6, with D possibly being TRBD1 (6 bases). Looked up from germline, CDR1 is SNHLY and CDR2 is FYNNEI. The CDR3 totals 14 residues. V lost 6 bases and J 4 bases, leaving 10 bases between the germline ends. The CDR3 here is CASRGDNYNSPLHF. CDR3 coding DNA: TGTGCCAGCAGGGGGGACAATTATAATTCACCCCTCCACTTT.

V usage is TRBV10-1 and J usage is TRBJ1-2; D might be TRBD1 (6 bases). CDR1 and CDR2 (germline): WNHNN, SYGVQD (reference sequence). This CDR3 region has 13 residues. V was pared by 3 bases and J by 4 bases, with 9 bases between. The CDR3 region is CASSEGGSYGYTF. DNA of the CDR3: TGCGCCAGCAGTGAAGGGGGAAGCTATGGCTACACCTTC.

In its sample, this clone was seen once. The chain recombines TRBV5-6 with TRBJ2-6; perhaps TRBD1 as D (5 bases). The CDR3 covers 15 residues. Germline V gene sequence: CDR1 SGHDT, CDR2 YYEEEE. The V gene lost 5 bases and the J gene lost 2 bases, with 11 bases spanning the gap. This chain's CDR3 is CASSYPGTGANVLTF. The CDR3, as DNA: TGTGCCAGCAGTTACCCAGGGACTGGGGCCAACGTCCTGACTTTC.

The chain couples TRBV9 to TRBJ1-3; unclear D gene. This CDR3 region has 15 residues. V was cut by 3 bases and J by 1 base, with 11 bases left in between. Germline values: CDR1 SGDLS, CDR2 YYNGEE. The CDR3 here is CASSAGGFSGNTIYF. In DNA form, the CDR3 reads TGTGCCAGCAGCGCCGGCGGTTTTTCTGGAAACACCATATATTTT.

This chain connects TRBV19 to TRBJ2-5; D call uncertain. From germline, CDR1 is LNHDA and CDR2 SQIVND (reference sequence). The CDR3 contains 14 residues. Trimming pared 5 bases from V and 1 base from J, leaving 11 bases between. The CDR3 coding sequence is TGTGCCAGTAGTCGGTACTCCCGCCAAGAGACCCAGTACTTC. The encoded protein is CASSRYSRQETQYF.

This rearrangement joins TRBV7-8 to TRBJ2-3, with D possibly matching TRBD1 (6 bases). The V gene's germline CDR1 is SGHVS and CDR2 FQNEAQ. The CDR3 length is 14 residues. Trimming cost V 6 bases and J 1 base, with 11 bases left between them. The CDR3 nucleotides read TGTGCCAGCAGTCCACAGGGAGGCACAGATACGCAGTATTTT. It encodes CASSPQGGTDTQYF.

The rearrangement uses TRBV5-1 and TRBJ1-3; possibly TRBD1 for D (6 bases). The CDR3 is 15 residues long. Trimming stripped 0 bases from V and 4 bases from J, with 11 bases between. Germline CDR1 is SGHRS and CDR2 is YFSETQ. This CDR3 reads CASSLAGDRGNTIYF. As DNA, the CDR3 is TGCGCCAGCAGCTTGGCCGGCGACAGGGGAAACACCATATATTTT.

The CDR3: CASSSPPGQSNTGELFF. The CDR3 coding sequence is TGTGCCAGCAGCTCGCCGCCGGGACAATCGAACACCGGGGAGCTGTTTTTT. The chain joins TRBV11-2 to TRBJ2-2; possible D gene TRBD1, 6 bases. The V gene's germline CDR1 is SGHAT and CDR2 FQNNGV. This CDR3 spans 17 amino acids. V was cut by 4 bases and J by 0 bases, with 15 bases left in between.

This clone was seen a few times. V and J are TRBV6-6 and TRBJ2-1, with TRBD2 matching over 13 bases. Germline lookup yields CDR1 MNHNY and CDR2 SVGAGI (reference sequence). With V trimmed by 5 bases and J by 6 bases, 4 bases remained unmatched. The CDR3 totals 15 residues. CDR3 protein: CASSTGLAGLNEQFF. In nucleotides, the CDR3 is TGTGCCAGCAGTACGGGACTAGCGGGGCTCAATGAGCAGTTCTTC.

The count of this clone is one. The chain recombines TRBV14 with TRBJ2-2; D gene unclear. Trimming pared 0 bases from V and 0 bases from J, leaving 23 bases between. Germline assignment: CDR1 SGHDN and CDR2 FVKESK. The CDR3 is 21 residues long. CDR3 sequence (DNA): TGTGCCAGCAGCCAAGATCAAGTCGTTATAGTAAACCCCGCGAACACCGGGGAGCTGTTTTTT. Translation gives CASSQDQVVIVNPANTGELFF.

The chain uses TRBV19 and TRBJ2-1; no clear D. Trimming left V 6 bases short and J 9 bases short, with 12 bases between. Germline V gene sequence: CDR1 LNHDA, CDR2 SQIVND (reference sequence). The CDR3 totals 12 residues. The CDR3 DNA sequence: TGTGCCAGTAGCTTCCTGACTGGTGAGCAGTTCTTC. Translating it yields CASSFLTGEQFF. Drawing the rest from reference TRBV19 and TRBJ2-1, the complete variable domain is DGGITQSPKYLFRKEGQNVTLSCEQNLNHDAMYWYRQDPGQGLRLIYYSQIVNDFQKGDIAEGYSVSREKKESFPLTVTSAQKNPTAFYLCASSFLTGEQFFGPGTRLTVL.

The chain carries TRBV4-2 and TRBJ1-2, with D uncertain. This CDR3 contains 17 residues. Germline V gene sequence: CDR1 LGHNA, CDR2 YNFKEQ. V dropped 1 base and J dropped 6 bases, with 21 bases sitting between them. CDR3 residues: CASSQVDSIRTMDGYTF. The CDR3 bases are TGTGCCAGCAGCCAAGTGGATTCTATCCGAACTATGGATGGCTACACCTTC.

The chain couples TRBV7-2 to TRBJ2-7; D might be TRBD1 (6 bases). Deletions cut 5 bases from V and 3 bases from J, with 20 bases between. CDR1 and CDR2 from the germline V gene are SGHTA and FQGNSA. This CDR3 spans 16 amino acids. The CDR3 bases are TGTGCCAGCAGCGCGCGAACAGGGCGGTCAGTCTACGAGCAGTACTTC. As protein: CASSARTGRSVYEQYF. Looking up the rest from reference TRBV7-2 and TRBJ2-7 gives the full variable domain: GAGVSQSPSNKVTEKGKDVELRCDPISGHTALYWYRQSLGQGLEFLIYFQGNSAPDKSGLPSDRFSAERTGGSVSTLTIQRTQQEDSAVYLCASSARTGRSVYEQYFGPGTRLTVT.

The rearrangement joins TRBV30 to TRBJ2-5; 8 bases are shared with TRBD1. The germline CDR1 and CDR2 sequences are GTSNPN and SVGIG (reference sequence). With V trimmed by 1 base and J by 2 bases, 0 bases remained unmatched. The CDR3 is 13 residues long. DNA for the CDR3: TGTGCCTGGAGTGGACAGGGGCAAGAGACCCAGTACTTC. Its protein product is CAWSGQGQETQYF. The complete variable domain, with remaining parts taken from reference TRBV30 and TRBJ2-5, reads SQTIHQWPATLVQPVGSPLSLECTVEGTSNPNLYWYRQAAGRGLQLLFYSVGIGQISSEVPQNLSASRPQDRQFILSSKKLLLSDSGFYLCAWSGQGQETQYFGPGTRLLVL.

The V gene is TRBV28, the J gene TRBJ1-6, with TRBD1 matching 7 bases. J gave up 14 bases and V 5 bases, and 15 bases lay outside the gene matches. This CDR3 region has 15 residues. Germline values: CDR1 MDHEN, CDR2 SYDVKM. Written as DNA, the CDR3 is TGTGCCAGCAGTAGCCTGGGACAGCCTCTCAGGACCCTCCACTTT. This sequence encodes CASSSLGQPLRTLHF. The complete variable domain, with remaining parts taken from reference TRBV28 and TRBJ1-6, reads DVKVTQSSRYLVKRTGEKVFLECVQDMDHENMFWYRQDPGLGLRLIYFSYDVKMKEKGDIPEGYSVSREKKERFSLILESASTNQTSMYLCASSSLGQPLRTLHFGNGTRLTVT.